The 11 T cell receptor beta chains given below trace back to one sample, sequenced in a study of immune evolution from preneoplasia to lung adenocarcinoma. Measured with immunoSEQ multiplex PCR; TCRdb has only the in-frame clones, and not every one. The sample comprises several thousand clones, roughly 76% of which are singletons, and approximately 6% rests with the top ten. The sequenced sample was FFPE adjacent normal lung tissue. The origin of the receptors is a person aged 65-85 years with lung adenocarcinoma.

The chain employs TRBV2 and TRBJ1-1, with a weak D call TRBD1 (6 bases). The germline V gene encodes CDR1 SNHLY and CDR2 FYNNEI. CDR3 length: 14 residues. Trimming removed 5 bases at V and 5 bases at J, with 15 bases between. CDR3 in amino acids: CASSLYREGTEAFF. CDR3 bases: TGTGCCAGCAGTCTATACAGGGAGGGGACTGAAGCTTTCTTT.

The chain employs TRBV7-9 and TRBJ2-2; D remains unclear. The CDR3 length is 15 residues. Germline assignment: CDR1 SEHNR and CDR2 FQNEAQ (reference sequence). Trimming stripped 5 bases from V and 7 bases from J, with 17 bases between. CDR3: CASSPQNIFGGELFF. The CDR3 DNA reads TGTGCCAGCAGCCCACAAAACATATTTGGCGGGGAGCTGTTTTTT.

V gene TRBV11-2 combines with J gene TRBJ2-1, with TRBD2 as a possible D gene (7 bases). The CDR3 has 14 residues. Germline loops: CDR1 SGHAT, CDR2 FQNNGV. V lost 5 bases, J lost 10 bases, and 18 bases lay in between. This chain's CDR3 is CASSPRTDGGEQFF. CDR3 nucleotides: TGTGCCAGCAGCCCCCGGACAGACGGGGGGGAGCAGTTCTTC.

CDR3 nucleotides: TGTGCCAGCAGCCTCGGACTAGCGTTGAGCACAGATACGCAGTATTTT. This encodes CASSLGLALSTDTQYF. This chain connects TRBV5-6 to TRBJ2-3; TRBD2 matches at 9 bases. Germline CDR1 reads SGHDT; CDR2 reads YYEEEE. This CDR3 spans 16 amino acids. The V gene end was trimmed by 4 bases and the J gene end by 0 bases; junction bases not matched to a gene: 6.

This sequence joins TRBV11-2 and TRBJ1-2; D uncertain. CDR1 and CDR2 from the germline V gene are SGHAT and FQNNGV. V was shortened by 5 bases and J by 8 bases, with 18 bases between the two germline ends. This CDR3 spans 14 amino acids. The CDR3: CASSADGISRGYTF. DNA of the CDR3: TGTGCCAGCAGCGCCGATGGAATTAGTAGGGGCTACACCTTC.

The chain uses TRBV5-1 and TRBJ1-2; D not resolved. CDR1 and CDR2 (germline): SGHRS, YFSETQ. V dropped 1 base and J dropped 4 bases, with 8 bases sitting between them. The CDR3 consists of 13 residues. CDR3 in DNA: TGCGCCAGCAGCTTGCAAGAGGGCTATGGCTACACCTTC. This codes for CASSLQEGYGYTF. Variable domain in full (rest from reference TRBV5-1 and TRBJ1-2): KAGVTQTPRYLIKTRGQQVTLSCSPISGHRSVSWYQQTPGQGLQFLFEYFSETQRNKGNFPGRFSGRQFSNSRSEMNVSTLELGDSALYLCASSLQEGYGYTFGSGTRLTVV.

This chain links TRBV7-9 with TRBJ1-5, with D tentatively TRBD1 (5 bases). This CDR3 spans 14 amino acids. CDR1 and CDR2 from the germline V gene are SEHNR and FQNEAQ (reference sequence). V lost 3 bases and J lost 5, with 11 bases in between. The CDR3 DNA follows: TGTGCCAGCAGCTTCGGCAGGGTTGATCAGCCCCAGCATTTT. Encoded protein: CASSFGRVDQPQHF.

The chain joins TRBV10-2 to TRBJ2-7, with D tentatively TRBD2 (5 bases). The CDR3 spans 10 residues. The germline V and J ends were trimmed by 6 bases and 6 bases, with 6 bases remaining between them. Germline CDR1 WSHSY, CDR2 SAAADI. CDR3 in amino acids: CASRDSEQYF. CDR3 DNA: TGCGCCAGCAGGGACTCCGAGCAGTACTTC.

V is TRBV4-1 and J is TRBJ2-1; no clear D gene. Germline V gene data show CDR1 as MGHRA and CDR2 as YSYEKL. The CDR3 spans 15 residues. Trimming stripped 0 bases from V and 6 bases from J, with 12 bases between. In nucleotides, the CDR3 is TGCGCCAGCAGCCAAGATGGCATGGCTGTCAATGAGCAGTTCTTC. It specifies CASSQDGMAVNEQFF.

This sequence joins TRBV30 and TRBJ1-1; D call uncertain. From germline, CDR1 is GTSNPN and CDR2 SVGIG (reference sequence). The CDR3 is 11 amino acids. V was pared by 2 bases and J by 7 bases, with 8 bases between. The CDR3 here is CAWSYSFEAFF. The CDR3 DNA is TGTGCCTGGAGTTACAGTTTTGAAGCTTTCTTT.

The rearrangement links TRBV7-9 to TRBJ1-1, with D maybe TRBD1 (5 bases). Germline V CDR1 and CDR2: SEHNR, FQNEAQ (reference sequence). The CDR3 has 13 amino acids. V lost 1 base, J lost 6 bases, and 9 bases lay in between. The CDR3 coding sequence is TGTGCCAGCAGCTTAGGGACATACGCTGAAGCTTTCTTT. It codes for CASSLGTYAEAFF.